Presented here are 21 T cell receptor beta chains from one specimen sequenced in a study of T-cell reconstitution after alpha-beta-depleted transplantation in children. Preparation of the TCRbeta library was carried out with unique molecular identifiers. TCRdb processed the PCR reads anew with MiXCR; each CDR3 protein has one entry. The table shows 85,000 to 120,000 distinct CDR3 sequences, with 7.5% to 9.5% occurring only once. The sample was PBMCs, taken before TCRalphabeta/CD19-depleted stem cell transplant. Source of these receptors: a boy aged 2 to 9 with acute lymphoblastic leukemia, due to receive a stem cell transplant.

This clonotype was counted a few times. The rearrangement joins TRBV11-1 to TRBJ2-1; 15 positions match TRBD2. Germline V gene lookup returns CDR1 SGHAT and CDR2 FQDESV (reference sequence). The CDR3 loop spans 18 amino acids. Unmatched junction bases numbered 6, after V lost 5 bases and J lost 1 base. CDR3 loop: CASSRPGTSGGSYNEQFF. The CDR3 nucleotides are TGTGCCAGCAGCCGTCCCGGGACTAGCGGGGGGTCCTACAATGAGCAGTTCTTC.

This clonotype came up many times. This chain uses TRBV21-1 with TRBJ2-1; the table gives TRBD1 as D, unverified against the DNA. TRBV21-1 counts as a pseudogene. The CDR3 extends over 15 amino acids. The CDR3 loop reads CASSIFGQSYNEQFF. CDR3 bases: TGTGCCAGCAGCATCTTTGGACAGTCCTACAATGAGCAGTTCTTC.

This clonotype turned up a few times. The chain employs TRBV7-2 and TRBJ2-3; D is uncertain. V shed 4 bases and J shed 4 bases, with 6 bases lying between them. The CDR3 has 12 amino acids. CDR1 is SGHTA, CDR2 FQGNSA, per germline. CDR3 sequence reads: CASSSFADTQYF. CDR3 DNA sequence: TGTGCCAGCAGCTCCTTCGCAGATACGCAGTATTTT. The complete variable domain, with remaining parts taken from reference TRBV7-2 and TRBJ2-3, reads GAGVSQSPSNKVTEKGKDVELRCDPISGHTALYWYRQSLGQGLEFLIYFQGNSAPDKSGLPSDRFSAERTGGSVSTLTIQRTQQEDSAVYLCASSSFADTQYFGPGTRLTVL.

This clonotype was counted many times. CDR3 region: CASSPGTGAPNEQFF. The CDR3 coding sequence is TGTGCCAGCAGTCCAGGGACTGGGGCGCCCAATGAGCAGTTCTTC. This rearrangement joins TRBV6-1 to TRBJ2-1; the D gene is possibly TRBD2 (6 bases). Germline values: CDR1 MNHNS, CDR2 SASEGT. Deletions cut 5 bases from V and 6 bases from J, with 17 bases between. There are 15 residues in the CDR3.

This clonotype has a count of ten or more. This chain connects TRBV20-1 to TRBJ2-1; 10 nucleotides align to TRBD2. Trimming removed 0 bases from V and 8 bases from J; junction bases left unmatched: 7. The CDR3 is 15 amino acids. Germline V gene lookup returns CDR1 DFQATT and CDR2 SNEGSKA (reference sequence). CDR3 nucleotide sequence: TGCAGTGCTAGAGAAGAGAGCGGGGGGGCCTATGAGCAGTTCTTC. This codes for CSAREESGGAYEQFF.

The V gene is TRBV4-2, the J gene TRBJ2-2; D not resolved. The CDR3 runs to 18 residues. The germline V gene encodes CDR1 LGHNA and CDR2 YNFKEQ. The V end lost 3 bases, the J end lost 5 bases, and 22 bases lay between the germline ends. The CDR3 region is CASSHPPPGGLGTGELFF. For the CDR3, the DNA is TGTGCCAGCAGCCATCCTCCCCCCGGCGGCCTTGGGACCGGGGAGCTGTTTTTT.

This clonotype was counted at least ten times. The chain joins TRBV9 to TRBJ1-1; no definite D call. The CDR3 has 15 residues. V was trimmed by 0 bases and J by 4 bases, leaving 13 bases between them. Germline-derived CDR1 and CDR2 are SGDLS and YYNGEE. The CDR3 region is CASSVEAGLFTEAFF. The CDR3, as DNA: TGTGCCAGCAGCGTAGAAGCAGGTCTTTTCACTGAAGCTTTCTTT.

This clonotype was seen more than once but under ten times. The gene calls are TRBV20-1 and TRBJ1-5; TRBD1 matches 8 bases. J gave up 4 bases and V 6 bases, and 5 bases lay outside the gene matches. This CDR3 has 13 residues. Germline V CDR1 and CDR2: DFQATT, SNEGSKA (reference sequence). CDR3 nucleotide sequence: TGCAGTGCCCTACAGGGGGGGAATCAGCCCCAGCATTTT. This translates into CSALQGGNQPQHF.

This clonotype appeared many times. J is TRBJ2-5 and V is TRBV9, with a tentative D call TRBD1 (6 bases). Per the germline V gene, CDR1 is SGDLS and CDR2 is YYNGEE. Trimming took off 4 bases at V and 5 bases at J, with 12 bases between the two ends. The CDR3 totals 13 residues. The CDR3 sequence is CASSPDSLETQYF. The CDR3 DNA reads TGTGCCAGCAGCCCGGACAGCCTCGAGACCCAGTACTTC.

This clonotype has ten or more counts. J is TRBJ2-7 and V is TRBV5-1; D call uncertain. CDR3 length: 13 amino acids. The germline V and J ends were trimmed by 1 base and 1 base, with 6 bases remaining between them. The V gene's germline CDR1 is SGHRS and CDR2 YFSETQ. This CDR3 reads CASSLMGSYEQYF. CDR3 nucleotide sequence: TGCGCCAGCAGCTTGATGGGGTCCTACGAGCAGTACTTC.

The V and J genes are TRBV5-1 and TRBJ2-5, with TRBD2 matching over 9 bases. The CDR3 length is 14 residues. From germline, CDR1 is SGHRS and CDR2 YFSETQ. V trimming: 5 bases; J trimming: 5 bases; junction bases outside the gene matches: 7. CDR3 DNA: TGCGCCAGCAGTCCGGCGGGGGGGATGGAGACCCAGTACTTC. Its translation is CASSPAGGMETQYF.

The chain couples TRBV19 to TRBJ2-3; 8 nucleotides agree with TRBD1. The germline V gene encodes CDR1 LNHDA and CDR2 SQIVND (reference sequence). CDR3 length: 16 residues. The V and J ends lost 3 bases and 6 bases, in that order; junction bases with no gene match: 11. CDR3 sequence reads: CASSITETGAVDTQYF. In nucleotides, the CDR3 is TGTGCCAGTAGTATCACGGAGACAGGGGCGGTGGATACGCAGTATTTT.

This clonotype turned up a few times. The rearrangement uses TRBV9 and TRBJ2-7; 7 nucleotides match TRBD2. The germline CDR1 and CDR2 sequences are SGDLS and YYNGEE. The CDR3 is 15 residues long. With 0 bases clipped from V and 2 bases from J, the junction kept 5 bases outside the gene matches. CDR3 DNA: TGTGCCAGCAGCGTAGCGGCGGGGGAAACCTACGAGCAGTACTTC. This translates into CASSVAAGETYEQYF.

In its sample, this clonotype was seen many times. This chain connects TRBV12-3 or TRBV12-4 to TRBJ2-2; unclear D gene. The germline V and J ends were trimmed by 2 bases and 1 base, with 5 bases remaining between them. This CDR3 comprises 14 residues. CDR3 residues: CASSLFVNTGELFF. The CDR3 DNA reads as TGTGCCAGCAGTTTATTTGTGAACACCGGGGAGCTGTTTTTT.

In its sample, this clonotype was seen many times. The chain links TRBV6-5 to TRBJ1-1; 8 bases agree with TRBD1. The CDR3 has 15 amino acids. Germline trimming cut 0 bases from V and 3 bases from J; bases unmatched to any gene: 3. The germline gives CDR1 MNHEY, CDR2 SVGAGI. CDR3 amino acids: CASSYSNRGDTEAFF. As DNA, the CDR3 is TGTGCCAGCAGTTACTCGAACAGGGGGGACACTGAAGCTTTCTTT.

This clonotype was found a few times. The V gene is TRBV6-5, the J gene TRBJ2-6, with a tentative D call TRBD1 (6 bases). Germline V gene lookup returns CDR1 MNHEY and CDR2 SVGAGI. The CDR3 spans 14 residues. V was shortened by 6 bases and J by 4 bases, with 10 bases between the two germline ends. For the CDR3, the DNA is TGTGCCAGCAGGCCAGGGGCCGGGGCCAACGTCCTGACTTTC. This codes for CASRPGAGANVLTF.

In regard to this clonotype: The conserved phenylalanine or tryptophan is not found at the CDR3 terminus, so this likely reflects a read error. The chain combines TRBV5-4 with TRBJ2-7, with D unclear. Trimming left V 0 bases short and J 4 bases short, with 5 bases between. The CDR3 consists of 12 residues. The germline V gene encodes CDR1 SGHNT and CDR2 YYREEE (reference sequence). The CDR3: CASSLVGYEQYY. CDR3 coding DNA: TGTGCCAGCAGCTTGGTAGGGTACGAGCAGTACTAC.

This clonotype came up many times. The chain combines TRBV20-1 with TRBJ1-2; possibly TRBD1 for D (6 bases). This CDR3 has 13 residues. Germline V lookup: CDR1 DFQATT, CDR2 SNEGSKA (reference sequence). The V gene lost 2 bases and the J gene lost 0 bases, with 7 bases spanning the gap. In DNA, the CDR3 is TGCAGTGCTAGACAGGGGCCTAACTATGGCTACACCTTC. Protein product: CSARQGPNYGYTF.

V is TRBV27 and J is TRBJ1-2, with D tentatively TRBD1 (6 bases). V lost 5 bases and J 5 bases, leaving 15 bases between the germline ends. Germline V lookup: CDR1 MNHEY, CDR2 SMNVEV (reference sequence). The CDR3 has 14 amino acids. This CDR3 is CASSASGQGYGYTF. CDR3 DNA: TGTGCCAGCAGTGCCTCAGGCCAGGGGTATGGCTACACCTTC.

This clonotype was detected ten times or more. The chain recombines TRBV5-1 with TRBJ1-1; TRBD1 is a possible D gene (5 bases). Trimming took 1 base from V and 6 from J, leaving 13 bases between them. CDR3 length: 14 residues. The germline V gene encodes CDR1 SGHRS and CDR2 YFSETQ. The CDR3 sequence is CASSLTGVSSEAFF. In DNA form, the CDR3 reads TGCGCCAGCAGCTTGACGGGGGTGAGCTCTGAAGCTTTCTTT.

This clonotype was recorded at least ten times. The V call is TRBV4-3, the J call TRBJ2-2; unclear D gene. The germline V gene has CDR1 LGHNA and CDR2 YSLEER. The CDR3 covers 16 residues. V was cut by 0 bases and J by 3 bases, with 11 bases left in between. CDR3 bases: TGCGCCAGCAGCCAAGAGCCCAGGTTGGACACCGGGGAGCTGTTTTTT. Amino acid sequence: CASSQEPRLDTGELFF.